The entry below describes one TCR beta chain. Its antigen is currently unknown. This entry belongs to a study of neoadjuvant nivolumab and ipilimumab in lung cancer. CDR3 length: 15 residues. Trimming at V came to 3 bases and at J to 6 bases, leaving 6 bases not matched to a gene. The germline gives CDR1 SGHNT, CDR2 YYREEE (reference sequence). The method was immunoSEQ multiplex PCR; TCRdb's version includes in-frame clones alone and lacks a portion of them. The sample lists approximately 17,000 clones; around 82% were seen once. Study-wide results and caveats: Only a single major-pathologic-response sample was available for clonality analysis. Higher pretherapy blood TCR richness went with higher resected-tumor richness.

This receptor was taken from an adult with non-small cell lung cancer. The sequenced sample was tumor tissue, obtained after neoadjuvant nivolumab, alone or with ipilimumab, at or shortly before surgery. The chain joins TRBV5-4 to TRBJ2-3, with 11 bases fitting TRBD1. CDR3 residues: CASSYGQGASDTQYF. The DNA for the CDR3 is TGTGCCAGCAGCTATGGACAGGGGGCTTCCGATACGCAGTATTTT.